The clone carrying this T cell receptor (beta chain) was picked up a small number of times. At one boundary the junction diverges from the germline segment, which might be a read error. Only in-frame clones appear in the TCRdb table, and some are missing; sequencing was by immunoSEQ multiplex PCR. This table holds around 190,000 clones, 75% to 90% found once. This specimen belongs to a study of blood T cell repertoires in COVID-19. The germline CDR1 and CDR2 sequences are SEHNR and FQNEAQ (reference sequence). The CDR3 loop spans 12 amino acids. Sequences were obtained from PBMCs or T cells enriched from blood (not recorded which). The V and J genes are TRBV7-9 and TRBJ1-2, with D possibly TRBD1 on 6 matching bases. The sequence derives from a man aged 35-49 years who had recovered from COVID-19. The CDR3 DNA follows: TGTGCCAGCAGCAAGGACAGCCGCCGGTTCGCCTTC. It specifies CASSKDSRRFAF.